The 30 T cell receptor beta chains given below trace back to one sample, sequenced in a study of graft-versus-host responses after intestinal transplantation. Their specific antigens are unknown. The data were produced by immunoSEQ multiplex PCR, yet TCRdb's version contains in-frame clones alone and is incomplete. The sample records 24,000 or so clones, about four fifths being singletons. The sequenced sample was unstimulated CD8+ T cells sorted from spleen or lymph node cells, obtained before transplant. These receptors were obtained from a human donor who was the organ donor for an intestinal transplant.

J is TRBJ2-7 and V is TRBV18; D might be TRBD1 (6 bases). The CDR3 sequence is 16 residues long. V lost 2 bases, J lost 0 bases, and 14 bases lay in between. Germline CDR1 KGHSH, CDR2 LQKENI. The CDR3 nucleotides read TGTGCCAGCTCACCAAGTGGGGGCTCCAACTCCTACGAGCAGTACTTC. The encoded protein is CASSPSGGSNSYEQYF.

This chain uses TRBV5-5 with TRBJ1-5; D ambiguous. CDR3 length equals 13 residues. V lost 1 base, J lost 6 bases, and 8 bases lay in between. Germline V gene data show CDR1 as SGHKS and CDR2 as YYEKEE (reference sequence). The CDR3 nucleotides are TGTGCCAGCAGCTTGTCTTGGAGTCAGCCCCAGCATTTT. Translated, it gives CASSLSWSQPQHF. Combining the CDR3 with reference TRBV5-5 and TRBJ1-5 gives the whole variable domain DAGVTQSPTHLIKTRGQQVTLRCSPISGHKSVSWYQQVLGQGPQFIFQYYEKEERGRGNFPDRFSARQFPNYSSELNVNALLLGDSALYLCASSLSWSQPQHFGDGTRLSIL.

The rearrangement joins TRBV2 to TRBJ2-5; D is undetermined. Germline CDR1 reads SNHLY; CDR2 reads FYNNEI. V lost 5 bases and J 2 bases, leaving 15 bases between the germline ends. The CDR3 totals 15 residues. The CDR3 DNA is TGTGCCAGCAGTACTTGGCCTTCTTGGCAAGAGACCCAGTACTTC. Protein sequence: CASSTWPSWQETQYF.

This clone was counted between two and nine times. This sequence joins TRBV6-5 and TRBJ2-1; D gene uncertain. Germline V lookup: CDR1 MNHEY, CDR2 SVGAGI. V dropped 0 bases and J dropped 7 bases, with 13 bases sitting between them. This CDR3 spans 15 amino acids. The CDR3 here is CASSYSGGLGNEQFF. The CDR3 DNA reads as TGTGCCAGCAGTTACTCAGGCGGCCTTGGGAATGAGCAGTTCTTC.

The CDR3: CASSPREREGSYEQYF. The CDR3 nucleotides are TGTGCCAGCAGCCCGAGGGAGCGGGAGGGTTCCTACGAGCAGTACTTC. The rearrangement links TRBV7-9 to TRBJ2-7; 10 positions match TRBD2. The trim removed 5 bases at V and 1 base at J, leaving 8 bases unmatched. The CDR3 is 16 amino acids. Looked up from germline, CDR1 is SEHNR and CDR2 is FQNEAQ (reference sequence). Together with reference TRBV7-9 and TRBJ2-7, the CDR3 gives the full variable domain: DTGVSQNPRHKITKRGQNVTFRCDPISEHNRLYWYRQTLGQGPEFLTYFQNEAQLEKSRLLSDRFSAERPKGSFSTLEIQRTEQGDSAMYLCASSPREREGSYEQYFGPGTRLTVT.

This chain uses TRBV10-2 with TRBJ1-4; D is unclear. This CDR3 is 14 amino acids long. Germline V gene lookup returns CDR1 WSHSY and CDR2 SAAADI. Trimming took off 1 base at V and 5 bases at J, with 8 bases between the two ends. The CDR3 sequence: CASSEFGLNEKLFF. CDR3 nucleotide sequence: TGCGCCAGCAGTGAGTTCGGACTGAATGAAAAACTGTTTTTT.

The genes are TRBV5-1 and TRBJ1-1, with a tentative D call TRBD1 (5 bases). The CDR3 totals 15 residues. The V end lost 2 bases, the J end lost 2 bases, and 13 bases lay between the germline ends. In germline, CDR1 is SGHRS, CDR2 YFSETQ. The CDR3 nucleotides read TGCGCCAGCAGCTTCGGGCTAAGGGGCAACACTGAAGCTTTCTTT. Encoded protein: CASSFGLRGNTEAFF.

The chain employs TRBV7-6 and TRBJ2-7; perhaps D is TRBD1 or TRBD2 (6 bases each). There are 14 residues in the CDR3. Trimming shortened V by 1 base and J by 6 bases, and 13 bases separated the two germline ends. Germline CDR1 reads SGHVS; CDR2 reads FNYEAQ. CDR3 bases: TGTGCCAGCAGCTTAGGGGGGGCGAGCGGCGAGCAGTACTTC. It codes for CASSLGGASGEQYF.

This chain joins TRBV7-9 and TRBJ2-1; D not resolved. Trimming took 2 bases from V and 9 from J, leaving 5 bases between them. Per the germline V gene, CDR1 is SEHNR and CDR2 is FQNEAQ (reference sequence). This CDR3 has 11 residues. In DNA form, the CDR3 reads TGTGCCAGCAGCTTAAAGGGTGAGCAGTTCTTC. It codes for CASSLKGEQFF.

The chain links TRBV6-1 to TRBJ2-1, with TRBD1 matching over 8 bases. J gave up 1 base and V 4 bases, and 6 bases lay outside the gene matches. CDR1 MNHNS and CDR2 SASEGT come from the germline V gene. The CDR3 contains 16 residues. The CDR3 region is CASSVDRAGSYNEQFF. CDR3 nucleotide sequence: TGTGCCAGCAGTGTGGACAGGGCGGGGTCCTACAATGAGCAGTTCTTC.

The chain recombines TRBV7-8 with TRBJ2-7; a possible D gene is TRBD2 (6 bases). The CDR3 has 20 amino acids. Germline-derived CDR1 and CDR2 are SGHVS and FQNEAQ. V shed 0 bases and J shed 2 bases, with 26 bases lying between them. DNA of the CDR3: TGTGCCAGCAGCTTAGCTGTAGAGCTAAGCGGGCCATTTTCGGCCTACGAGCAGTACTTC. Translating it yields CASSLAVELSGPFSAYEQYF.

This sequence joins TRBV4-1 and TRBJ2-3; D is uncertain. Germline V CDR1 and CDR2: MGHRA, YSYEKL. Trimming removed 4 bases at V and 0 bases at J, with 17 bases between. This CDR3 spans 17 amino acids. CDR3 in amino acids: CASSPRPWGLSTDTQYF. In DNA, the CDR3 is TGCGCCAGCAGCCCAAGGCCTTGGGGTTTGAGCACAGATACGCAGTATTTT.

The V and J genes are TRBV7-8 and TRBJ1-5; D might be TRBD1 (6 bases). This CDR3 spans 17 amino acids. Between the trimmed V and J ends, which lost 1 base and 0 bases, there was a span of 13 bases. Germline CDR1 SGHVS, CDR2 FQNEAQ. The CDR3 loop is CASSLEGVVGSNQPQHF. The CDR3 nucleotides read TGTGCCAGCAGCTTAGAGGGGGTTGTGGGTAGCAATCAGCCCCAGCATTTT.

The chain recombines TRBV30 with TRBJ2-3, with 12 nucleotides matching TRBD2. V shed 5 bases, J shed 2 bases, and the junction held 2 bases outside the gene matches. Germline V CDR1 and CDR2: GTSNPN, SVGIG (reference sequence). The CDR3 runs to 14 residues. The CDR3 nucleotides are TGTGCCTGGGCTAGCGGGAGGGCCACAGATACGCAGTATTTT. This codes for CAWASGRATDTQYF.

This clone turned up a few times. The genes are TRBV25-1 and TRBJ1-3; possible D gene TRBD1, 6 bases. Trimming pared 3 bases from V and 0 bases from J, leaving 9 bases between. The germline V gene has CDR1 MGHDK and CDR2 SYGVNS. The CDR3 is 15 amino acids. CDR3 coding DNA: TGTGCCAGCAGTGAGGGGGGGCCCTCTGGAAACACCATATATTTT. This codes for CASSEGGPSGNTIYF.

This clone was counted once. The J gene is TRBJ2-3, the V gene TRBV11-2, with 8 positions matching TRBD2. From germline, CDR1 is SGHAT and CDR2 FQNNGV. This CDR3 spans 14 amino acids. Germline trimming cut 11 bases from V and 0 bases from J; bases unmatched to any gene: 7. The CDR3 DNA reads as TGTGCCGGAAGTAGCGGGGCTAGCACAGATACGCAGTATTTT. This gives the protein CAGSSGASTDTQYF.

The CDR3 DNA reads TGTGCCAGTAGTAACAGGGTTACCTACGAGCAGTACTTC. Amino acids: CASSNRVTYEQYF. This chain connects TRBV19 to TRBJ2-7; possible D gene TRBD1, 6 bases. This CDR3 has 13 residues. V lost 4 bases and J 2 bases, leaving 9 bases between the germline ends. Germline lookup yields CDR1 LNHDA and CDR2 SQIVND (reference sequence).

The chain is built from TRBV7-2 and TRBJ1-2, with D unclear. The CDR3 is made up of 16 amino acids. The V and J ends lost 1 base and 4 bases respectively, with 16 bases between them. Germline CDR1 reads SGHTA; CDR2 reads FQGNSA. The chain's CDR3 is CASSLVPPEISYGYTF. CDR3 coding DNA: TGTGCCAGCAGCTTAGTCCCCCCGGAGATAAGCTATGGCTACACCTTC.

The J gene is TRBJ2-3, the V gene TRBV15; D is possibly TRBD2 (6 bases). The V and J ends lost 1 base and 1 base respectively, with 6 bases between them. The CDR3 has 14 residues. Germline CDR1 is LNHNV and CDR2 is YYDKDF (reference sequence). The CDR3 sequence is CATSRGGGTDTQYF. The CDR3 nucleotides read TGTGCCACCAGCAGAGGGGGGGGCACAGATACGCAGTATTTT.

The gene calls are TRBV6-6 and TRBJ1-2, with 8 positions matching TRBD1. V shed 2 bases, J shed 7 bases, and the junction held 9 bases outside the gene matches. The germline V gene has CDR1 MNHNY and CDR2 SVGAGI (reference sequence). There are 15 residues in the CDR3. CDR3 sequence: CASSYLRQGAAGYTF. CDR3 DNA: TGTGCCAGCAGTTACCTACGCCAGGGGGCCGCTGGCTACACCTTC.

The chain links TRBV7-9 to TRBJ1-6; no firm D call. This CDR3 region has 17 residues. The germline V gene encodes CDR1 SEHNR and CDR2 FQNEAQ (reference sequence). Trimming left V 1 base short and J 0 bases short, with 10 bases between. The CDR3, as DNA: TGTGCCAGCAGCTTAGGCCACGACCTCTCCTATAATTCACCCCTCCACTTT. It translates to CASSLGHDLSYNSPLHF.

The rearrangement uses TRBV29-1 and TRBJ2-7; D call uncertain. The CDR3 contains 12 residues. Trimming took off 5 bases at V and 2 bases at J, with 10 bases between the two ends. CDR1 and CDR2 from the germline V gene are SQVTM and ANQGSEA. The CDR3 protein is CSVQATTYEQYF. For the CDR3, the DNA is TGCAGCGTTCAAGCGACGACCTACGAGCAGTACTTC.

The chain links TRBV4-1 to TRBJ1-5; no reliable D call. Germline V gene sequence: CDR1 MGHRA, CDR2 YSYEKL. The CDR3 has 15 amino acids. V lost 1 base to trimming and J lost 0 bases, with 7 bases between them. Here the CDR3 DNA reads TGCGCCAGCAGCCAAGTCCGGGGTAGCAATCAGCCCCAGCATTTT. Its translation: CASSQVRGSNQPQHF.

This chain uses TRBV19 with TRBJ1-5; 7 bases fit TRBD1. This CDR3 has 20 amino acids. CDR1 is LNHDA and CDR2 is SQIVND in the germline V gene (reference sequence). V shed 3 bases and J 4 bases; nucleotides not matched to a gene: 21. The CDR3 region has the DNA TGTGCCAGTAGTATGAGGGGCAGACCGACAGGGCCGTTCTCTAATCAGCCCCAGCATTTT. This encodes CASSMRGRPTGPFSNQPQHF.

CDR3 loop: CASSSWTGGIEQYF. Here the CDR3 DNA reads TGTGCCAGCAGCTCTTGGACAGGGGGTATCGAGCAGTACTTC. V is TRBV7-8 and J is TRBJ2-7; 10 nucleotides line up with TRBD1. Germline V gene data show CDR1 as SGHVS and CDR2 as FQNEAQ. The CDR3 length is 14 residues. Trimming took 4 bases from V and 6 from J; bases not matched to a gene: 6.

The CDR3 nucleotides are TGTGCCAGTAGTCACGGTATGAACACTGAAGCTTTCTTT. The encoded protein is CASSHGMNTEAFF. The chain couples TRBV19 to TRBJ1-1; D remains unclear. This CDR3 region has 13 residues. Trimming removed 5 bases from V and 0 bases from J, with 7 bases in between. Germline V gives CDR1 LNHDA, CDR2 SQIVND (reference sequence).

CDR3 DNA: TGTGCCAGCAGCCAAACTACAGGGTTTGGTGATAGCAATCAGCCCCAGCATTTT. This codes for CASSQTTGFGDSNQPQHF. The chain links TRBV5-6 to TRBJ1-5; D is perhaps TRBD1 (6 bases). The CDR3 length is 18 residues. Germline-derived CDR1 and CDR2 are SGHDT and YYEEEE. Trimming removed 4 bases at V and 0 bases at J, with 20 bases between.

The chain combines TRBV11-2 with TRBJ2-2, with TRBD2 as a possible D gene (6 bases). CDR3 length: 16 residues. The V gene's germline CDR1 is SGHAT and CDR2 FQNNGV. V was trimmed by 2 bases and J by 3 bases, leaving 13 bases between them. DNA of the CDR3: TGTGCCAGCAGCTTATGGAGGGGCGGGGACACCGGGGAGCTGTTTTTT. Its protein is CASSLWRGGDTGELFF.

J is TRBJ1-2 and V is TRBV7-9; 8 bases map to TRBD1. V lost 4 bases to trimming and J lost 6 bases; unmatched junction nucleotides: 13. Germline V gene lookup returns CDR1 SEHNR and CDR2 FQNEAQ (reference sequence). The CDR3 sequence is 16 residues long. The DNA for the CDR3 is TGTGCCAGCAGCTCCTCCGGGGACAGGCCACGAAATGGCTACACCTTC. Translated, it gives CASSSSGDRPRNGYTF.

The chain uses TRBV2 and TRBJ2-7; 8 bases line up with TRBD2. Germline V gives CDR1 SNHLY, CDR2 FYNNEI. CDR3 length: 13 residues. The V gene end was trimmed by 4 bases and the J gene end by 2 bases; junction bases not matched to a gene: 1. The CDR3 here is CASSVGRAYEQYF. CDR3 in DNA: TGTGCCAGCAGTGTCGGGAGGGCCTACGAGCAGTACTTC.